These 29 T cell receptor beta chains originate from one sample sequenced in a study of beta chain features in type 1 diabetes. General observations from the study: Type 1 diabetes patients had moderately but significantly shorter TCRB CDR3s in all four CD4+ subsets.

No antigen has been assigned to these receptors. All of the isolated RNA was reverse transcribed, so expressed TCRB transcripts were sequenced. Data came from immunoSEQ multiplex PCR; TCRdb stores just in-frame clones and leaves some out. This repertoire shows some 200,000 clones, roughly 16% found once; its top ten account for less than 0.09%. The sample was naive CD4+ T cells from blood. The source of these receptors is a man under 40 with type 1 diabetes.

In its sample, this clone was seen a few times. This CDR3 reads CAWGPGRLSYEQYF. Written as DNA, the CDR3 is TGTGCCTGGGGACCGGGACGGCTGTCCTACGAGCAGTACTTC. The chain has TRBV30 and TRBJ2-7; D is tentatively TRBD1 or TRBD2 (5 bases each). Germline CDR1 and CDR2: GTSNPN and SVGIG (reference sequence). Trimming cost V 5 bases and J 1 base, with 15 bases left between them. The length of the CDR3 is 14 residues. Full variable domain (missing parts from reference TRBV30 and TRBJ2-7): SQTIHQWPATLVQPVGSPLSLECTVEGTSNPNLYWYRQAAGRGLQLLFYSVGIGQISSEVPQNLSASRPQDRQFILSSKKLLLSDSGFYLCAWGPGRLSYEQYFGPGTRLTVT.

CDR3 loop: CASGPGQAFYEQYF. The CDR3 region has the DNA TGCGCCAGCGGTCCGGGACAGGCCTTCTACGAGCAGTACTTC. The J gene is TRBJ2-7, the V gene TRBV23-1; TRBD1 aligns across 8 bases. TRBV23-1 is an open reading frame, and its role is uncertain. Germline trimming cut 8 bases from V and 3 bases from J; bases unmatched to any gene: 9. The CDR3 has 14 amino acids.

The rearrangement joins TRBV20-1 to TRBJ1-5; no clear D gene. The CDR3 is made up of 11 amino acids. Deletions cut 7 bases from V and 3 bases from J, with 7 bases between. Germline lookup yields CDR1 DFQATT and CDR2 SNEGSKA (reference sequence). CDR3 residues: CSGVFNQPQHF. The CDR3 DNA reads TGCAGTGGGGTTTTCAATCAGCCCCAGCATTTT.

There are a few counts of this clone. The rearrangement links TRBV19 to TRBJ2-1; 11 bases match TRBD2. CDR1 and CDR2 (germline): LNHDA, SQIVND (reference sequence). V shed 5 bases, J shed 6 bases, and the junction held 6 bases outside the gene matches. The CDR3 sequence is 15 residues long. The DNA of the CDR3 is TGTGCCAGTAGTTTCCTAGCGGGAGGCACCAATGAGCAGTTCTTC. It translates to CASSFLAGGTNEQFF.

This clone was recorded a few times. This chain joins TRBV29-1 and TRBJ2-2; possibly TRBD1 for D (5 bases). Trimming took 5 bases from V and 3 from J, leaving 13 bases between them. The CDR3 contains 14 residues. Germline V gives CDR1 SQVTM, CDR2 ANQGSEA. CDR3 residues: CSVRQGVDTGELFF. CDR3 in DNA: TGCAGCGTTAGGCAGGGTGTCGACACCGGGGAGCTGTTTTTT.

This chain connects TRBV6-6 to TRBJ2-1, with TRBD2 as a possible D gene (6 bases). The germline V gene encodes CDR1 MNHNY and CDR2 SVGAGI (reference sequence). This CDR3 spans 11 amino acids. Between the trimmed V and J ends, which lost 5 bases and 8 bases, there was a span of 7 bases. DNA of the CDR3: TGTGCCAGCAGTCAGCGGGATGAGCAGTTCTTC. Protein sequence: CASSQRDEQFF.

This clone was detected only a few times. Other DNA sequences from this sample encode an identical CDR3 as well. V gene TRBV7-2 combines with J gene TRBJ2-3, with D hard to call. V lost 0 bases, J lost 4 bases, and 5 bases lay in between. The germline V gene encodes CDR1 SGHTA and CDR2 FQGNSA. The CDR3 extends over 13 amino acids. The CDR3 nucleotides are TGTGCCAGCAGCTTAGCTGGAGCAGATACGCAGTATTTT. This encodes CASSLAGADTQYF.

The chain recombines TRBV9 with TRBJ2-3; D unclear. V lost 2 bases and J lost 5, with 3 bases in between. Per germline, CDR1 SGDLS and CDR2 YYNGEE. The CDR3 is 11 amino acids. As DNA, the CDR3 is TGTGCCAGCAGCGTCCAAGATACGCAGTATTTT. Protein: CASSVQDTQYF.

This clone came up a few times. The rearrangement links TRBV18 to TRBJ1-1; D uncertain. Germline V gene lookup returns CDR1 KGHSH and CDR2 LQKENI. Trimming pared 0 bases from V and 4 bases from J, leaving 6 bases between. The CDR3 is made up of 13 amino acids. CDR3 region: CASSPPTLTEAFF. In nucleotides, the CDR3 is TGTGCCAGCTCACCACCGACCCTCACTGAAGCTTTCTTT.

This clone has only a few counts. The CDR3 DNA follows: TGTGCCACCAGCAGAGGAGGATATTCCTACAATGAGCAGTTCTTC. Translation: CATSRGGYSYNEQFF. The V gene is TRBV15, the J gene TRBJ2-1; D is unclear. Trimming took off 1 base at V and 1 base at J, with 8 bases between the two ends. Germline V lookup: CDR1 LNHNV, CDR2 YYDKDF (reference sequence). This CDR3 comprises 15 residues.

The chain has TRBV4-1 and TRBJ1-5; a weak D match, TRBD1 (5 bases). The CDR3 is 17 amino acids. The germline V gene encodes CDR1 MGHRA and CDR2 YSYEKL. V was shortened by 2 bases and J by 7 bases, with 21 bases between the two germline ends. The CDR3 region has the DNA TGCGCCAGCAGCCAAAGATACGGGACCGACGGGGCGCAGCCCCAGCATTTT. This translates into CASSQRYGTDGAQPQHF.

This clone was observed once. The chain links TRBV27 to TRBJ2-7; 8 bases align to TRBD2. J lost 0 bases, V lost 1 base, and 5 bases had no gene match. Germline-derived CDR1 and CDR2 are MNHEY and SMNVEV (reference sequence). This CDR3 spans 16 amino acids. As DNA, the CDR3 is TGTGCCAGCAGTTTATGGAGCGGGAGTATCTCCTACGAGCAGTACTTC. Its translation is CASSLWSGSISYEQYF.

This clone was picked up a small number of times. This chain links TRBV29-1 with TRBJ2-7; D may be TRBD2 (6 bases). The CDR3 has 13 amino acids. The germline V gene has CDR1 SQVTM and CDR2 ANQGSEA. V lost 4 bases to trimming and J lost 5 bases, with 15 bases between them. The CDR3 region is CSVGGLLSDEQYF. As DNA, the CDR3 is TGCAGCGTTGGGGGACTCCTGTCGGACGAGCAGTACTTC.

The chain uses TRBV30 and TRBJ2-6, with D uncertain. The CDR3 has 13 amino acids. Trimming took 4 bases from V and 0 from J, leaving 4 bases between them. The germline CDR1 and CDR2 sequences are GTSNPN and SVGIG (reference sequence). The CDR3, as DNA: TGTGCCTGGACGGTCTCTGGGGCCAACGTCCTGACTTTC. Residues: CAWTVSGANVLTF.

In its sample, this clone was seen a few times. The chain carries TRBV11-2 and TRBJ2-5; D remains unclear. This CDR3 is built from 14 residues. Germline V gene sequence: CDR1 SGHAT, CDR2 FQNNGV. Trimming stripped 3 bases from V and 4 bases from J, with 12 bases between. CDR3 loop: CASSLSASSETQYF. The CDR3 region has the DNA TGTGCCAGCAGCTTGAGTGCATCGTCAGAGACCCAGTACTTC.

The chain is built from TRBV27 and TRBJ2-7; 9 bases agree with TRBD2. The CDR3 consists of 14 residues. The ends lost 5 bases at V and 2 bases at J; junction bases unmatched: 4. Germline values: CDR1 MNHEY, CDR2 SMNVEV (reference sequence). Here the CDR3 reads CASSPLAGPYEQYF. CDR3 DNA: TGTGCCAGCAGTCCCCTAGCGGGGCCCTACGAGCAGTACTTC.

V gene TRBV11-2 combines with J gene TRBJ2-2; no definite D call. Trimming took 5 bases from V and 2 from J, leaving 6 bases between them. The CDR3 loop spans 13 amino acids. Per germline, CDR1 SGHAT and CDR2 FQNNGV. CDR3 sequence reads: CASSIVNTGELFF. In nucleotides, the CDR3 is TGTGCCAGCAGCATCGTCAACACCGGGGAGCTGTTTTTT.

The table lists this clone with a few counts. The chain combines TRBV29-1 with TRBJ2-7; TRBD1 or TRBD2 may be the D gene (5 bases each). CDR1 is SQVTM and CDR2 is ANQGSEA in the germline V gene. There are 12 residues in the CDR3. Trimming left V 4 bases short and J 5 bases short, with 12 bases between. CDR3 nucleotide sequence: TGCAGCGTTGTTGTGTTGGGGGACGAGCAGTACTTC. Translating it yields CSVVVLGDEQYF.

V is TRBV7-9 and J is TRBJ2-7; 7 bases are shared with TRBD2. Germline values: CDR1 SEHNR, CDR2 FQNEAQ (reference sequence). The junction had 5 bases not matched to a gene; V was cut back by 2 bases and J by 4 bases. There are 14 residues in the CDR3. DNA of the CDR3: TGTGCCAGCAGCTTAACTAGGGAGGGATACGAGCAGTACTTC. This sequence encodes CASSLTREGYEQYF. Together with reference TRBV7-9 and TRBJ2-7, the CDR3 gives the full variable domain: DTGVSQNPRHKITKRGQNVTFRCDPISEHNRLYWYRQTLGQGPEFLTYFQNEAQLEKSRLLSDRFSAERPKGSFSTLEIQRTEQGDSAMYLCASSLTREGYEQYFGPGTRLTVT.

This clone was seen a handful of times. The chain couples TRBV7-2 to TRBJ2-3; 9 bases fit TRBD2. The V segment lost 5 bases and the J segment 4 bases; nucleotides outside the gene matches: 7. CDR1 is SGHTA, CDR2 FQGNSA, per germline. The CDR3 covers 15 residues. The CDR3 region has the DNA TGTGCCAGCAGCCCAGACTTAGCGGGAGCAGATACGCAGTATTTT. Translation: CASSPDLAGADTQYF.

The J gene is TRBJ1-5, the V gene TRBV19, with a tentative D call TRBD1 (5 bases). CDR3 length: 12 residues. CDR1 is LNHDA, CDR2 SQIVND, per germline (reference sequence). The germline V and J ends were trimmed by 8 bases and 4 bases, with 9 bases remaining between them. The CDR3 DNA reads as TGTGCCAGTCAGGGAGGGAATCAGCCCCAGCATTTT. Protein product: CASQGGNQPQHF.

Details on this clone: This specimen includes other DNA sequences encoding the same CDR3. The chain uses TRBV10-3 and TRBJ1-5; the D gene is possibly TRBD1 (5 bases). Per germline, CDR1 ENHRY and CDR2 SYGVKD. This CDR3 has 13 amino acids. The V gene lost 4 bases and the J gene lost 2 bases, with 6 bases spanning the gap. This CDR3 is CAISGGGNQPQHF. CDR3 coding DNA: TGTGCCATCAGTGGGGGGGGCAATCAGCCCCAGCATTTT.

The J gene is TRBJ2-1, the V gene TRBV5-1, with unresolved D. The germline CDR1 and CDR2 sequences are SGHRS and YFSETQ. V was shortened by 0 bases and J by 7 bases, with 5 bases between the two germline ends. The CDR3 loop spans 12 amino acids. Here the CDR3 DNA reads TGCGCCAGCAGCTTGGATCAGAATGAGCAGTTCTTC. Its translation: CASSLDQNEQFF. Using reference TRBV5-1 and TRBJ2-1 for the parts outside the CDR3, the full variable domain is KAGVTQTPRYLIKTRGQQVTLSCSPISGHRSVSWYQQTPGQGLQFLFEYFSETQRNKGNFPGRFSGRQFSNSRSEMNVSTLELGDSALYLCASSLDQNEQFFGPGTRLTVL.

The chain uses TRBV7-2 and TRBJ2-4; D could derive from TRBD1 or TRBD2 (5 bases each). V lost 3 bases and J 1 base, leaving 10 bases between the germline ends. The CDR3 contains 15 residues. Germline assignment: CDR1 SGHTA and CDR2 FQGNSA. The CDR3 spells CASSLGRSAKNIQYF. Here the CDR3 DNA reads TGTGCCAGCAGCTTGGGACGGTCGGCCAAAAACATTCAGTACTTC.

As DNA, the CDR3 is TGTGCCAGCAGCGTAGGGTTCAATGAGCAGTTCTTC. This gives the protein CASSVGFNEQFF. This sequence joins TRBV9 and TRBJ2-1; no clear D. V was pared by 0 bases and J by 6 bases, with 4 bases between. The CDR3 contains 12 residues. Germline CDR1 and CDR2: SGDLS and YYNGEE.

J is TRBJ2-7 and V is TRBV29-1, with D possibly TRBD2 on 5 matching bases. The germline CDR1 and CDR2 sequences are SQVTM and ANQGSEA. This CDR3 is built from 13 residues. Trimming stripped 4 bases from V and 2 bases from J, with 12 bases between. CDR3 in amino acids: CSVGKGSPYEQYF. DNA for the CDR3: TGCAGCGTTGGAAAAGGGAGCCCCTACGAGCAGTACTTC.

The CDR3 loop reads CASSRRTGIPNEQYF. The CDR3 nucleotides read TGCGCCAGCAGCCGACGGACAGGGATCCCCAACGAGCAGTACTTC. The chain employs TRBV4-3 and TRBJ2-7; 8 nucleotides align to TRBD1. V was pared by 4 bases and J by 5 bases, with 10 bases of the junction left unmatched. Germline V gene lookup returns CDR1 LGHNA and CDR2 YSLEER. The CDR3 extends over 15 amino acids.

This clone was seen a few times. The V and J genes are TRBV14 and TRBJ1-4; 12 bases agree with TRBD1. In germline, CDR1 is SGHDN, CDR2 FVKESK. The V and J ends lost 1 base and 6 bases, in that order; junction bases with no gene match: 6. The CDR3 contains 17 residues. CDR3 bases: TGTGCCAGCAGCCAAGCGTCTGGGACAGGGGGCCATGAAAAACTGTTTTTT. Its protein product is CASSQASGTGGHEKLFF. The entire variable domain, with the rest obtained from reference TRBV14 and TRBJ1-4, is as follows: EAGVTQFPSHSVIEKGQTVTLRCDPISGHDNLYWYRRVMGKEIKFLLHFVKESKQDESGMPNNRFLAERTGGTYSTLKVQPAELEDSGVYFCASSQASGTGGHEKLFFGSGTQLSVL.

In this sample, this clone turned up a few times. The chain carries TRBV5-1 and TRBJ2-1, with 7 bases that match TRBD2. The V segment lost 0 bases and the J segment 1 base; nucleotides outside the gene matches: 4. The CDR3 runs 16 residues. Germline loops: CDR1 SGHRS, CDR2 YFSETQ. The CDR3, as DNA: TGCGCCAGCAGCTTGGTAGGTAGCGGGTCCTACAATGAGCAGTTCTTC. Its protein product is CASSLVGSGSYNEQFF.